This entry lists 30 T cell receptor beta chains sequenced from one sample in a study of OX40 agonist ivuxolimab in advanced cancers. TCRdb's table, derived via immunoSEQ multiplex PCR, lists solely in-frame clones and lacks some. The sample holds tens of thousands of clones; more than 80% are singletons and the top ten take around 7.4%. The source material was CD4+ or CD8+ T cells sorted from blood, sampled in a trial of the OX40 agonist ivuxolimab. These receptors were obtained from an adult with an advanced solid tumor such as melanoma, head and neck, liver or kidney cancer.

The rearrangement joins TRBV9 to TRBJ2-1; TRBD2 might be the D (5 bases). In germline, CDR1 is SGDLS, CDR2 YYNGEE. The CDR3 is made up of 16 amino acids. V lost 0 bases and J lost 4, with 14 bases in between. CDR3 sequence: CASSVDPGTLYNEQFF. The CDR3 DNA reads as TGTGCCAGCAGCGTAGATCCGGGAACACTGTACAATGAGCAGTTCTTC.

This chain connects TRBV11-3 to TRBJ1-1; D remains unclear. The CDR3 is made up of 14 amino acids. V was pared by 0 bases and J by 0 bases, with 5 bases between. Germline-derived CDR1 and CDR2 are SGHNT and YENEEA. CDR3 DNA sequence: TGTGCCAGCAGCTTAGATTCCGTGAACACTGAAGCTTTCTTT. Protein sequence: CASSLDSVNTEAFF. The full variable domain, in which reference TRBV11-3 and TRBJ1-1 provide the parts outside the CDR3, is EAGVVQSPRYKIIEKKQPVAFWCNPISGHNTLYWYLQNLGQGPELLIRYENEEAVDDSQLPKDRFSAERLKGVDSTLKIQPAELGDSAVYLCASSLDSVNTEAFFGQGTRLTVV.

This chain connects TRBV5-1 to TRBJ1-2, with D hard to call. Germline loops: CDR1 SGHRS, CDR2 YFSETQ. Deletions cut 1 base from V and 0 bases from J, with 10 bases between. This CDR3 has 15 amino acids. The CDR3 spells CASSLWSGANYGYTF. CDR3 sequence (DNA): TGCGCCAGCAGCTTGTGGAGTGGAGCTAACTATGGCTACACCTTC.

The chain is built from TRBV9 and TRBJ2-3; D unresolved. The V end was cut by 2 bases, the J end by 3 bases, with 10 bases between. Per the germline V gene, CDR1 is SGDLS and CDR2 is YYNGEE. The CDR3 runs 14 residues. CDR3: CASSVAVVTDTQYF. CDR3 nucleotides: TGTGCCAGCAGCGTCGCGGTGGTGACAGATACGCAGTATTTT.

This clone was counted once. The rearrangement uses TRBV27 and TRBJ1-1; D uncertain. This CDR3 has 14 amino acids. Trimming removed 6 bases from V and 4 bases from J, with 15 bases in between. Germline loops: CDR1 MNHEY, CDR2 SMNVEV (reference sequence). CDR3 sequence reads: CASSQEGLSTEAFF. Here the CDR3 DNA reads TGTGCCAGCAGCCAAGAGGGTCTTAGCACTGAAGCTTTCTTT.

The chain is built from TRBV7-9 and TRBJ2-3; weak D call: TRBD1 (6 bases). Germline V gives CDR1 SEHNR, CDR2 FQNEAQ (reference sequence). V was shortened by 6 bases and J by 4 bases, with 20 bases between the two germline ends. This CDR3 comprises 16 residues. For the CDR3, the DNA is TGTGCCAGCAGTTCGCCCTACAGGGTGATATCAGATACGCAGTATTTT. This sequence encodes CASSSPYRVISDTQYF.

This clone was counted once. The genes are TRBV6-1 and TRBJ1-1; D gene unclear. CDR1 and CDR2 from the germline V gene are MNHNS and SASEGT. V lost 5 bases to trimming and J lost 4 bases, with 8 bases between them. CDR3 size: 12 residues. CDR3 bases: TGTGCCAGCAGTTCGGGCGGCACTGAAGCTTTCTTT. Amino acids: CASSSGGTEAFF.

V and J are TRBV6-1 and TRBJ2-5; 12 nucleotides agree with TRBD2. CDR1 and CDR2 from the germline V gene are MNHNS and SASEGT. Trimming took 6 bases from V and 5 from J; bases not matched to a gene: 7. The CDR3 runs 15 residues. The CDR3 DNA sequence: TGTGCCAGCAGGGCGACTAGCGGGAGCCCGGAGACCCAGTACTTC. Its protein product is CASRATSGSPETQYF.

The V and J genes are TRBV6-6 and TRBJ2-5; tentative D call: TRBD1 (5 bases). The CDR3 totals 15 residues. Looked up from germline, CDR1 is MNHNY and CDR2 is SVGAGI (reference sequence). V lost 0 bases to trimming and J lost 4 bases, with 12 bases between them. CDR3 region: CASSYSRAGSETQYF. CDR3 nucleotides: TGTGCCAGCAGTTACTCCCGGGCAGGGTCAGAGACCCAGTACTTC.

Remarks on this clone: Relative to the germline gene, one junction end is altered; a read error may explain this. The chain employs TRBV12-5 and TRBJ1-1; no definite D call. The CDR3 extends over 11 amino acids. Germline CDR1 and CDR2: LGHNT and FRNRAP. As DNA, the CDR3 is TGTGCTAGTGGTTTGAACAGTGAAGCTTTCTTT. Translation gives CASGLNSEAFF. The full variable domain, in which reference TRBV12-5 and TRBJ1-1 provide the parts outside the CDR3, is DARVTQTPRHKVTEMGQEVTMRCQPILGHNTVFWYRQTMMQGLELLAYFRNRAPLDDSGMPKDRFSAEMPDATLATLKIQPSEPRDSAVYFCASGLNSEAFFGQGTRLTVV.

This rearrangement joins TRBV4-1 to TRBJ2-5; TRBD2 matches 7 bases. Germline CDR1 reads MGHRA; CDR2 reads YSYEKL. This CDR3 contains 16 residues. The V and J ends lost 0 bases and 2 bases, in that order; junction bases with no gene match: 6. CDR3 residues: CASSQDEAGAQETQYF. The CDR3 DNA reads TGCGCCAGCAGCCAAGATGAGGCGGGAGCACAAGAGACCCAGTACTTC.

The V call is TRBV6-5, the J call TRBJ1-2; D remains ambiguous. Looked up from germline, CDR1 is MNHEY and CDR2 is SVGAGI. The CDR3 contains 14 residues. V lost 2 bases and J 0 bases, leaving 7 bases between the germline ends. This CDR3 is CASSYDGSNYGYTF. The CDR3 DNA reads as TGTGCCAGCAGTTACGACGGTTCTAACTATGGCTACACCTTC.

In its sample, this clone was seen once. The V and J genes are TRBV7-3 and TRBJ2-5; the D is unclear. From germline, CDR1 is SGHTA and CDR2 FQGTGA. Trimming stripped 2 bases from V and 5 bases from J, with 15 bases between. This CDR3 has 15 amino acids. DNA for the CDR3: TGTGCCAGCAGCTTAGATGGCAGCTTAGAGGAGACCCAGTACTTC. It encodes CASSLDGSLEETQYF.

The chain combines TRBV18 with TRBJ2-5; perhaps TRBD2 as D (5 bases). CDR1 and CDR2 from the germline V gene are KGHSH and LQKENI. The V end was cut by 3 bases, the J end by 3 bases, with 14 bases between. The CDR3 has 15 residues. CDR3 in DNA: TGTGCCAGCTCACCGGACTTTAATACCAAAGAGACCCAGTACTTC. It codes for CASSPDFNTKETQYF.

This sequence joins TRBV6-6 and TRBJ2-5; TRBD1 might be the D (9 bases). CDR1 is MNHNY and CDR2 is SVGAGI in the germline V gene (reference sequence). The CDR3 sequence is 14 residues long. The V and J ends lost 11 bases and 3 bases respectively, with 19 bases between them. The DNA of the CDR3 is TGTGCCGTAGCGGGACAGGGCACTGAAGAGACCCAGTACTTC. Protein sequence: CAVAGQGTEETQYF.

This sequence joins TRBV5-4 and TRBJ2-1; 8 positions agree with TRBD2. With 4 bases clipped from V and 5 bases from J, the junction kept 11 bases outside the gene matches. CDR1 and CDR2 (germline): SGHNT, YYREEE (reference sequence). The CDR3 has 16 amino acids. CDR3 nucleotide sequence: TGTGCCAGCAGCCTGGGACTAGGGGTTGAGGACAATGAGCAGTTCTTC. Amino acids: CASSLGLGVEDNEQFF.

J is TRBJ2-3 and V is TRBV28, with 10 positions matching TRBD1. The germline V gene has CDR1 MDHEN and CDR2 SYDVKM. The CDR3 contains 16 residues. V was clipped by 5 bases and J by 2 bases; unmatched bases: 7. The CDR3 coding sequence is TGTGCCAGCAGTACCCGGACAGGGGGACTCACAGATACGCAGTATTTT. Its protein product is CASSTRTGGLTDTQYF.

This chain links TRBV18 with TRBJ1-1; 8 bases align to TRBD1. V gave up 3 bases and J gave up 0 bases; unmatched junction bases: 6. Germline CDR1 KGHSH, CDR2 LQKENI. CDR3 length equals 16 residues. The DNA of the CDR3 is TGTGCCAGCTCACCGCTACTGGACAGGGTGAACACTGAAGCTTTCTTT. Translation gives CASSPLLDRVNTEAFF.

The rearrangement uses TRBV5-1 and TRBJ1-6; a possible D gene is TRBD1 (5 bases). The CDR3 is 15 amino acids. With 2 bases removed from V and 7 bases from J, the gap between germline ends came to 13 bases. The V gene's germline CDR1 is SGHRS and CDR2 YFSETQ. The CDR3 spells CASSLGRERNSPLHF. CDR3 in DNA: TGCGCCAGCAGCTTAGGCAGGGAAAGGAATTCACCCCTCCACTTT.

The chain combines TRBV5-1 with TRBJ2-7, with a possible D match to TRBD1 (5 bases). Per germline, CDR1 SGHRS and CDR2 YFSETQ. The V gene lost 4 bases and the J gene lost 2 bases, with 13 bases spanning the gap. The CDR3 spans 14 residues. The CDR3 DNA reads as TGCGCCAGCAGCCCTAGGACAAATACCTACGAGCAGTACTTC. Translated, it gives CASSPRTNTYEQYF.

The chain joins TRBV20-1 to TRBJ2-1; no clear D gene. The CDR3 extends over 10 amino acids. V was shortened by 3 bases and J by 6 bases, with 3 bases between the two germline ends. Germline CDR1 DFQATT, CDR2 SNEGSKA (reference sequence). The CDR3 region is CSASPNEQFF. The CDR3 DNA reads as TGCAGTGCTAGCCCCAATGAGCAGTTCTTC.

V usage is TRBV14 and J usage is TRBJ2-6; the D gene is possibly TRBD2 (5 bases). CDR1 and CDR2 (germline): SGHDN, FVKESK. V was pared by 6 bases and J by 1 base, with 10 bases between. The CDR3 has 15 residues. Here the CDR3 DNA reads TGTGCCAGCAGTCAAACTAGTTCTGGGGCCAACGTCCTGACTTTC. Translated, it gives CASSQTSSGANVLTF.

This rearrangement joins TRBV6-6 to TRBJ1-5; D may be TRBD1 (6 bases). CDR1 and CDR2 (germline): MNHNY, SVGAGI (reference sequence). This CDR3 has 14 residues. The V and J ends lost 3 bases and 5 bases respectively, with 11 bases between them. CDR3 sequence: CASSYSQGYQPQHF. In nucleotides, the CDR3 is TGTGCCAGCAGTTATTCCCAGGGGTATCAGCCCCAGCATTTT.

The chain employs TRBV27 and TRBJ1-5; tentative D call: TRBD1 (5 bases). This CDR3 comprises 15 residues. Germline V CDR1 and CDR2: MNHEY, SMNVEV (reference sequence). V was pared by 3 bases and J by 3 bases, with 12 bases between. CDR3 coding DNA: TGTGCCAGCAGTTTCCGGGCAGGGAACAATCAGCCCCAGCATTTT. It codes for CASSFRAGNNQPQHF.

Note on this clone: A read error may account for a junction end that differs from germline. The genes are TRBV18 and TRBJ2-6; 8 nucleotides align to TRBD1. CDR1 is KGHSH and CDR2 is LQKENI in the germline V gene. The CDR3 runs 16 residues. CDR3 amino acids: CASSPRTGPGANVLTF. In DNA, the CDR3 is TGTGCCAGTTCACCACGGACAGGGCCTGGGGCCAACGTCCTGACTTTC.

The gene calls are TRBV6-1 and TRBJ1-1, with D unclear. Trimming removed 7 bases from V and 3 bases from J, with 6 bases in between. The CDR3 sequence is 11 residues long. Germline lookup yields CDR1 MNHNS and CDR2 SASEGT. The CDR3 DNA is TGTGCCAGCACGGCCGACACTGAAGCTTTCTTT. It encodes CASTADTEAFF.

The genes are TRBV7-2 and TRBJ1-1, with TRBD1 as a possible D gene (5 bases). Trimming cost V 5 bases and J 2 bases, with 15 bases left between them. Germline V lookup: CDR1 SGHTA, CDR2 FQGNSA. The CDR3 totals 15 residues. CDR3 region: CASSRIFGANTEAFF. The CDR3 DNA sequence: TGTGCCAGCAGCCGTATTTTCGGGGCTAACACTGAAGCTTTCTTT.

CDR3 in DNA: TGTGCCAGCAGTTTAAGACAGGCCAACAATGAGCAGTTCTTC. The encoded protein is CASSLRQANNEQFF. This chain joins TRBV28 and TRBJ2-1, with D possibly being TRBD1 (6 bases). The V end was cut by 2 bases, the J end by 5 bases, with 10 bases between. CDR1 MDHEN and CDR2 SYDVKM come from the germline V gene. This CDR3 is 14 amino acids long.

This rearrangement joins TRBV11-3 to TRBJ2-3; TRBD2 is a possible D gene (6 bases). Germline assignment: CDR1 SGHNT and CDR2 YENEEA. This CDR3 is 19 amino acids long. V dropped 2 bases and J dropped 4 bases, with 25 bases sitting between them. The CDR3, as DNA: TGTGCCAGCAGCTTATTCCCATTTGTTAGTTTGGGGGGAGCAGATACGCAGTATTTT. Protein sequence: CASSLFPFVSLGGADTQYF.

This sequence joins TRBV7-6 and TRBJ2-5; the D is unclear. The J call may be in error: the DNA end matches TRBJ2-7 better. The CDR3 is made up of 12 amino acids. The germline V gene encodes CDR1 SGHVS and CDR2 FNYEAQ. The CDR3 is CASSSYLGEQYF. The CDR3 DNA reads TGTGCCAGCAGCTCGTATTTAGGCGAGCAGTACTTC.